One and the same sample provided the 6 T cell receptor beta chains below, sequenced in a study of cytomegalovirus exposure and HLA in healthy donors. Assay used: immunoSEQ multiplex PCR; TCRdb lists only in-frame clones, some missing. This sample yields 150,000 to 200,000 clones, of which 86% are seen a single time; about 1.5% belongs to the top ten. Sequencing was carried out using PBMCs. Receptor source: a woman younger than 30 in good health and CMV-seronegative.

The rearrangement joins TRBV19 to TRBJ1-4; no definite D call. Germline V gene sequence: CDR1 LNHDA, CDR2 SQIVND (reference sequence). The CDR3 totals 14 residues. V lost 7 bases and J 0 bases, leaving 9 bases between the germline ends. The CDR3 spells CASTSTSTNEKLFF. In DNA, the CDR3 is TGTGCCAGTACTTCGACATCAACTAATGAAAAACTGTTTTTT.

The V call is TRBV30, the J call TRBJ2-6, with D uncertain. CDR1 is GTSNPN, CDR2 SVGIG, per germline (reference sequence). V was trimmed by 4 bases and J by 0 bases, leaving 10 bases between them. The CDR3 runs 15 residues. DNA of the CDR3: TGTGCCTGGACGTCAGGCCTCTCTGGGGCCAACGTCCTGACTTTC. It encodes CAWTSGLSGANVLTF.

This CDR3 reads CASSLEVGTGGQPQHF. CDR3 sequence (DNA): TGTGCCAGCAGCTTGGAGGTTGGGACAGGGGGTCAGCCCCAGCATTTT. The V and J genes are TRBV5-8 and TRBJ1-5; 11 bases fit TRBD1. Germline V gene lookup returns CDR1 SGHTS and CDR2 YDEGEE. The length of the CDR3 is 16 residues. Losses at the gene ends were 0 bases for V and 6 bases for J; bases not matched to a gene: 5.

The chain couples TRBV11-2 to TRBJ1-4; 8 bases match TRBD1. CDR1 SGHAT and CDR2 FQNNGV come from the germline V gene. V shed 4 bases and J 8 bases; nucleotides not matched to a gene: 15. This CDR3 comprises 17 residues. The CDR3 nucleotides read TGTGCCAGCAGCTCCCCCTGGAAAGACAGGGGTAGGGAAAAACTGTTTTTT. Protein sequence: CASSSPWKDRGREKLFF.

The chain is built from TRBV5-1 and TRBJ1-4; D not certain. Trimming pared 3 bases from V and 7 bases from J, leaving 7 bases between. This CDR3 is 12 amino acids long. Germline V gene sequence: CDR1 SGHRS, CDR2 YFSETQ. As DNA, the CDR3 is TGCGCCAGCAGCTCAACGGTTGAAAAACTGTTTTTT. Translating gives CASSSTVEKLFF.

This clone was recorded a few times. This rearrangement joins TRBV19 to TRBJ1-5; 9 bases match TRBD1. Germline values: CDR1 LNHDA, CDR2 SQIVND (reference sequence). This CDR3 is 15 amino acids long. J was trimmed by 6 bases and V by 4 bases; bases with no gene match: 7. The CDR3 sequence is CASSRGTGGLQPQHF. The DNA of the CDR3 is TGTGCCAGTAGTAGGGGAACAGGGGGCCTTCAGCCCCAGCATTTT.